Below, 23 T cell receptor beta chains from the same sample are listed, as sequenced in a study of CD8+CD57+ T cells in acquired aplastic anemia. Genomic DNA, the template, was used for profiling of the TCR beta VDJ and CDR3. TCRdb ran MiXCR on the reads and lists one entry per CDR3 protein. Seen here are 350,000 to 450,000 distinct CDR3 sequences, 55% to 75% observed once, and the top ten hold 4%. Sequencing input: sorted CD4+, CD8+, or CD8+CD57+ T cells (not recorded which) from PBMCs. The receptors were sampled from a human donor in good health, serving as a control.

Comments on this clonotype: The CDR3 carries no conserved terminal phenylalanine or tryptophan, so it likely arises from a read error. It is unclear where the CDR3 begins or ends on the DNA, so no DNA is shown, and the CDR3 is as TCRdb lists it. V and J are TRBV7-2 and TRBJ1-1. The CDR3 has 13 amino acids, counting both end residues. Germline CDR1 and CDR2: SGHTA and FQGNSA. CDR3 in amino acids: CASSTRTSDYNEQ.

This clonotype has just one count. This chain joins TRBV7-9 and TRBJ2-6, with no clear D. The CDR3 has 14 residues. Germline CDR1 reads SEHNR; CDR2 reads FQNEAQ (reference sequence). Trimming removed 7 bases at V and 0 bases at J, with 7 bases between. CDR3 in DNA: TGTGCCAGCACCCGGAACTCTGGGGCCAACGTCCTGACTTTC. It specifies CASTRNSGANVLTF.

This clonotype was observed once. V usage is TRBV9 and J usage is TRBJ1-6, with D maybe TRBD1 (5 bases). Germline V lookup: CDR1 SGDLS, CDR2 YYNGEE. CDR3 length: 15 amino acids. V dropped 4 bases and J dropped 16 bases, with 24 bases sitting between them. In nucleotides, the CDR3 is TGTGCCAGCAGCCCTCGCGGGGACTCTGATACGCCGCTCCACTTT. It translates to CASSPRGDSDTPLHF.

V is TRBV6-8 and J is TRBJ1-2, with 10 bases that match TRBD1. V trimming: 2 bases; J trimming: 2 bases; junction bases outside the gene matches: 5. The CDR3 extends over 16 amino acids. Germline lookup yields CDR1 MNHGY and CDR2 SAAAGT. The CDR3 reads CASSYLDRGGNYGYTF. The CDR3 nucleotides read TGTGCCAGCAGTTACCTGGACAGGGGGGGGAACTATGGCTACACCTTC.

This clonotype was recorded once. The germline gene is not matched at one end of the junction; a read error may be the cause. The chain employs TRBV7-9 and TRBJ1-2, with TRBD1 as a possible D gene (6 bases). Germline V gives CDR1 SEHNR, CDR2 FQNEAQ (reference sequence). There are 14 residues in the CDR3. The CDR3 region is CASSLGERGKSPLF. As DNA, the CDR3 is TGTGCCAGCAGCTTAGGGGAGAGGGGGAAGTCACCCCTCTTC.

This chain joins TRBV7-9 and TRBJ2-7; weak D call: TRBD2 (5 bases). Trimming stripped 0 bases from V and 12 bases from J, with 21 bases between. The CDR3 contains 15 residues. The germline CDR1 and CDR2 sequences are SEHNR and FQNEAQ (reference sequence). The CDR3 DNA is TGTGCCAGCAGCTTAGCGAGTTGGGCAGCCCAACTAGGGTACTTC. Amino acid sequence: CASSLASWAAQLGYF.

This clonotype was found many times. This rearrangement joins TRBV30 to TRBJ2-1, with TRBD1 matching 7 bases. V trimming: 3 bases; J trimming: 8 bases; junction bases outside the gene matches: 7. Per germline, CDR1 GTSNPN and CDR2 SVGIG (reference sequence). The CDR3 totals 13 residues. The chain's CDR3 is CAWRNRGVHEQFF. The DNA of the CDR3 is TGTGCCTGGAGAAACAGGGGAGTACATGAGCAGTTCTTC. Looking up the rest from reference TRBV30 and TRBJ2-1 gives the full variable domain: SQTIHQWPATLVQPVGSPLSLECTVEGTSNPNLYWYRQAAGRGLQLLFYSVGIGQISSEVPQNLSASRPQDRQFILSSKKLLLSDSGFYLCAWRNRGVHEQFFGPGTRLTVL.

This rearrangement joins TRBV11-1 to TRBJ2-7; D perhaps matches TRBD2 (6 bases). Germline loops: CDR1 SGHAT, CDR2 FQDESV (reference sequence). The CDR3 has 13 amino acids. With 7 bases removed from V and 9 bases from J, the gap between germline ends came to 19 bases. CDR3 sequence: CASKRRRGARQYF. The DNA for the CDR3 is TGTGCCAGCAAGAGGCGGAGGGGTGCTCGGCAGTACTTC.

The V call is TRBV20-1, the J call TRBJ1-1; TRBD1 matches 9 bases. The CDR3 runs 13 residues. Trimming at V came to 0 bases and at J to 10 bases, leaving 6 bases not matched to a gene. Germline lookup yields CDR1 DFQATT and CDR2 SNEGSKA (reference sequence). The CDR3 DNA reads TGCAGTGCTAGAGAACAGGGGGCTGGAAGAGCTTTCTTT. Amino acid sequence: CSAREQGAGRAFF.

The chain joins TRBV6-5 to TRBJ1-4, with a weak D call TRBD1 (5 bases). The germline CDR1 and CDR2 sequences are MNHEY and SVGAGI. The CDR3 covers 13 residues. Trimming took 10 bases from V and 6 from J, leaving 15 bases between them. CDR3 bases: TGTGCCACCAATCGGGACTCGGATGAAAAACTGTTTTTT. Translating it yields CATNRDSDEKLFF.

V and J are TRBV7-9 and TRBJ2-3, with unresolved D. V dropped 0 bases and J dropped 9 bases, with 19 bases sitting between them. This CDR3 contains 16 residues. Germline V gene data show CDR1 as SEHNR and CDR2 as FQNEAQ (reference sequence). CDR3 in amino acids: CASSLADHVQVDTQYF. The CDR3, as DNA: TGTGCCAGCAGCTTAGCAGACCACGTTCAGGTCGACACGCAGTATTTT.

The V and J genes are TRBV11-3 and TRBJ2-1; maybe TRBD2 (6 bases). The CDR3 consists of 11 residues. In germline, CDR1 is SGHNT, CDR2 YENEEA. Trimming cost V 5 bases and J 9 bases, with 8 bases left between them. CDR3 nucleotide sequence: TGTGCCAGCAGCCGCGGGACTGAGCAGTTCTTC. Its translation: CASSRGTEQFF. Together with reference TRBV11-3 and TRBJ2-1, the CDR3 gives the full variable domain: EAGVVQSPRYKIIEKKQPVAFWCNPISGHNTLYWYLQNLGQGPELLIRYENEEAVDDSQLPKDRFSAERLKGVDSTLKIQPAELGDSAVYLCASSRGTEQFFGPGTRLTVL.

The chain couples TRBV13 to TRBJ1-1; D is ambiguous. The CDR3 is 14 amino acids. Germline CDR1 and CDR2: PRHDT and FYEKMQ (reference sequence). Trimming removed 1 base at V and 4 bases at J, with 10 bases between. CDR3 in DNA: TGTGCCAGCAGCTTAGCCCGGGCCGGCACTGAAGCTTTCTTT. It encodes CASSLARAGTEAFF.

The chain carries TRBV3-2 and TRBJ2-7; TRBD1, as called in the table, went unchecked against the DNA. TRBV3-2 is a recognized pseudogene. This CDR3 has 15 amino acids. The CDR3 region is CASSQAGQGAYEQYF. For the CDR3, the DNA is TGTGCCAGCAGCCAAGCAGGACAGGGGGCTTACGAGCAGTACTTC.

This clonotype appeared a few times. The chain carries TRBV19 and TRBJ1-1; no firm D call. Germline V gene sequence: CDR1 LNHDA, CDR2 SQIVND (reference sequence). The CDR3 is 13 amino acids. The V and J ends lost 8 bases and 1 base respectively, with 11 bases between them. This CDR3 is CASAYSENTEAFF. The CDR3 DNA sequence: TGTGCCAGTGCGTACAGTGAGAACACTGAAGCTTTCTTT.

Remarks on this clonotype: Given the absence of the conserved phenylalanine or tryptophan at the CDR3 end, a read error is likely. The gene calls are TRBV4-3 and TRBJ2-7; D remains unclear. This CDR3 contains 14 residues. Germline assignment: CDR1 LGHNA and CDR2 YSLEER. The V end lost 1 base, the J end lost 0 bases, and 7 bases lay between the germline ends. The DNA of the CDR3 is TGCGCCAGCAGCCAAGTTCTCGGCTCCTACGAGCAGTACCTC. Encoded protein: CASSQVLGSYEQYL.

The rearrangement links TRBV2 to TRBJ1-3; D uncertain. V was cut by 5 bases and J by 4 bases, with 15 bases left in between. CDR1 is SNHLY, CDR2 FYNNEI, per germline. The CDR3 runs to 15 residues. The CDR3 nucleotides read TGTGCCAGCAGTCAAGTTTCGGGAAAAGGAAACACCATATATTTT. It translates to CASSQVSGKGNTIYF.

This clonotype occurred once. At one of its ends the junction is not consistent with the germline gene, which may arise from a read error. The chain joins TRBV10-3 to TRBJ2-1; unclear D gene. The CDR3 has 12 amino acids. Germline V gives CDR1 ENHRY, CDR2 SYGVKD. DNA for the CDR3: TGTGCCATCAGTGATAGAGACACTGAACCGTTCTTT. This codes for CAISDRDTEPFF.

In the case of this clonotype: A read error may produce the germline difference seen at one junction end. The V call is TRBV7-8, the J call TRBJ2-1; a weak D match, TRBD1 (6 bases). This CDR3 spans 14 amino acids. The germline gives CDR1 SGHVS, CDR2 FQNEAQ. For the CDR3, the DNA is TGTGCCAGCAGCCTAGATACAGGGTACGAAGGGGTCCAGTTC. It is translated as CASSLDTGYEGVQF.

The chain joins TRBV5-5 to TRBJ2-5; no definite D call. The CDR3 has 13 amino acids. The germline gives CDR1 SGHKS, CDR2 YYEKEE (reference sequence). V was shortened by 8 bases and J by 3 bases, with 14 bases between the two germline ends. The CDR3 here is CASIPTSEETQYF. In DNA form, the CDR3 reads TGTGCCAGTATCCCGACGAGCGAAGAGACCCAGTACTTC. Supplemented by reference TRBV5-5 and TRBJ2-5, the full variable domain reads DAGVTQSPTHLIKTRGQQVTLRCSPISGHKSVSWYQQVLGQGPQFIFQYYEKEERGRGNFPDRFSARQFPNYSSELNVNALLLGDSALYLCASIPTSEETQYFGPGTRLLVL.

A remark on this clonotype: The junction departs from germline at one end; a sequencing error may be responsible. J is TRBJ2-7 and V is TRBV7-7; D is unclear. The J call may be in error: the DNA end matches TRBJ2-5 better. The CDR3 has 13 amino acids. The germline V gene has CDR1 SSHAT and CDR2 FNYEAQ (reference sequence). CDR3 coding DNA: TGTGCCAGCAAAGCGAGGAGCCAAAAGACCCAGTACTTC. It specifies CASKARSQKTQYF.

This clonotype was counted at least ten times. The gene calls are TRBV5-8 and TRBJ1-6; the D gene is possibly TRBD1 (5 bases). Trimming left V 4 bases short and J 7 bases short, with 15 bases between. The CDR3 spans 15 residues. The V gene's germline CDR1 is SGHTS and CDR2 YDEGEE. For the CDR3, the DNA is TGTGCCAGCAGCCTCGGAGGGGCAGGGAATTCACCCCTCCACTTT. Protein product: CASSLGGAGNSPLHF.

This clonotype was observed many times. The gene calls are TRBV15 and TRBJ1-5; D is unresolved. V lost 5 bases and J lost 0, with 23 bases in between. The germline CDR1 and CDR2 sequences are LNHNV and YYDKDF (reference sequence). The CDR3 covers 19 residues. The CDR3 sequence: CATSGAVWAGSYSNQPQHF. In DNA, the CDR3 is TGTGCCACCAGCGGAGCCGTCTGGGCGGGATCCTATAGCAATCAGCCCCAGCATTTT.